The 25 T cell receptor beta chains reported below all come from one sample, sequenced in a study of early T cells in non-severe SARS-CoV-2 infection. Via MiXCR, TCRdb re-called the 5' RACE reads, giving one row per CDR3 protein. The data hold 45,000 to 60,000 distinct CDR3 sequences, with 7.5% to 9% observed a single time. The specimen comprised whole blood, sampled at baseline. The origin of the receptors is an adult who was a healthcare worker with PCR-confirmed SARS-CoV-2 infection or an uninfected control (not recorded which).

This clonotype was found a few times. DNA for the CDR3: TGTGCCAGCAGCCGGGACAGGTGGAATCAGCCCCAGCATTTT. Amino acid sequence: CASSRDRWNQPQHF. The J gene is TRBJ1-5, the V gene TRBV6-5; 8 bases line up with TRBD1. The CDR3 contains 14 residues. The V and J ends lost 6 bases and 4 bases, in that order; junction bases with no gene match: 5. CDR1 and CDR2 (germline): MNHEY, SVGAGI.

In its sample, this clonotype was seen many times. The chain links TRBV19 to TRBJ1-5; D perhaps matches TRBD1 (6 bases). Per the germline V gene, CDR1 is LNHDA and CDR2 is SQIVND (reference sequence). V gave up 3 bases and J gave up 0 bases, with 9 bases separating them. The length of the CDR3 is 15 residues. CDR3 DNA sequence: TGTGCCAGTAGTATCGGGGGCTATAGCAATCAGCCCCAGCATTTT. Its protein product is CASSIGGYSNQPQHF.

This rearrangement joins TRBV20-1 to TRBJ2-1, with a tentative D call TRBD1 (5 bases). Germline CDR1 reads DFQATT; CDR2 reads SNEGSKA (reference sequence). Trimming stripped 4 bases from V and 7 bases from J, with 14 bases between. This CDR3 has 13 residues. The CDR3 sequence: CSATGSFRNEQFF. The CDR3 DNA is TGCAGTGCTACAGGGTCCTTCAGGAATGAGCAGTTCTTC.

In this sample, this clonotype turned up many times. V gene TRBV20-1 combines with J gene TRBJ2-7, with D uncertain. Trimming removed 3 bases at V and 3 bases at J, with 6 bases between. The CDR3 contains 11 residues. Germline V gene sequence: CDR1 DFQATT, CDR2 SNEGSKA (reference sequence). Here the CDR3 reads CSASSGYEQYF. In DNA, the CDR3 is TGCAGTGCTAGCTCGGGCTACGAGCAGTACTTC.

This clonotype was seen many times. The CDR3 region is CASSLRGRLNIQYF. Here the CDR3 DNA reads TGTGCCAGCAGCCTCAGGGGGCGGTTAAACATTCAGTACTTC. The rearrangement uses TRBV3-1 and TRBJ2-4, with TRBD1 matching 8 bases. V shed 4 bases, J shed 6 bases, and the junction held 5 bases outside the gene matches. The CDR3 consists of 14 residues. Germline CDR1 is LGHDT and CDR2 is YNNKEL (reference sequence).

V gene TRBV5-4 combines with J gene TRBJ2-5; D is uncertain. Germline values: CDR1 SGHNT, CDR2 YYREEE (reference sequence). V lost 2 bases and J lost 2, with 4 bases in between. The CDR3 has 12 amino acids. CDR3 bases: TGTGCCAGCAGCTTTAGTCAAGAGACCCAGTACTTC. Its protein is CASSFSQETQYF.

Here the CDR3 DNA reads TGTGCCAGCAGACCCCCCCCGCGAGCGGGTGAGCAGTTCTTC. Its protein product is CASRPPPRAGEQFF. V is TRBV28 and J is TRBJ2-1; TRBD2 is a possible D gene (6 bases). There are 14 residues in the CDR3. Looked up from germline, CDR1 is MDHEN and CDR2 is SYDVKM. V gave up 6 bases and J gave up 9 bases, with 18 bases separating them.

The genes are TRBV19 and TRBJ2-2, with D perhaps TRBD1 (6 bases). The germline V gene encodes CDR1 LNHDA and CDR2 SQIVND (reference sequence). V was pared by 7 bases and J by 4 bases, with 19 bases between. This CDR3 contains 16 residues. The CDR3 region is CASIPQGRKSTGELFF. CDR3 in DNA: TGTGCCAGTATACCGCAGGGGCGGAAAAGCACCGGGGAGCTGTTTTTT.

Many counts were recorded for this clonotype. The CDR3 coding sequence is TGCGCCAGCAGCTTGGCGCTAGCGGGTAGCTCCTACAATGAGCAGTTCTTC. Amino acid sequence: CASSLALAGSSYNEQFF. The V gene is TRBV5-1, the J gene TRBJ2-1; 8 bases are shared with TRBD2. Germline V gene data show CDR1 as SGHRS and CDR2 as YFSETQ. There are 17 residues in the CDR3. The V and J ends lost 0 bases and 0 bases, in that order; junction bases with no gene match: 5.

This clonotype was seen ten or more times. The V call is TRBV6-1, the J call TRBJ1-2, with D unresolved. This CDR3 contains 14 residues. Germline values: CDR1 MNHNS, CDR2 SASEGT. Trimming stripped 3 bases from V and 1 base from J, with 9 bases between. CDR3 loop: CASSEFGVNYGYTF. The CDR3 DNA is TGTGCCAGCAGTGAGTTTGGAGTTAACTATGGCTACACCTTC.

This clonotype came up many times. This sequence joins TRBV4-2 and TRBJ1-1; D may be TRBD1 (6 bases). From germline, CDR1 is LGHNA and CDR2 YNFKEQ. Trimming pared 6 bases from V and 0 bases from J, leaving 23 bases between. This CDR3 has 18 amino acids. Here the CDR3 DNA reads TGTGCCAGCAGTCGATACCGGGACATGGACCTCATGAACACTGAAGCTTTCTTT. It is translated as CASSRYRDMDLMNTEAFF.

J is TRBJ2-3 and V is TRBV9; D may be TRBD1 (5 bases). The CDR3 covers 18 residues. CDR1 SGDLS and CDR2 YYNGEE come from the germline V gene. V gave up 0 bases and J gave up 2 bases, with 19 bases separating them. This CDR3 reads CASSVAPIGQGPTDTQYF. The CDR3 coding sequence is TGTGCCAGCAGCGTAGCTCCCATTGGGCAGGGCCCCACAGATACGCAGTATTTT.

The table lists this clonotype with a few counts. The chain employs TRBV12-3 or TRBV12-4 and TRBJ1-3, with a possible D match to TRBD1 (5 bases). With 4 bases removed from V and 8 bases from J, the gap between germline ends came to 18 bases. This CDR3 has 15 amino acids. The CDR3: CASSSVRDNRDTIYF. Here the CDR3 DNA reads TGTGCCAGCAGTTCCGTCAGGGATAATCGCGACACCATATATTTT.

This clonotype was seen more than once but under ten times. Here the CDR3 DNA reads TGCGCCAGCAGCCAGCCGCGAGACAGGGGGCATGGCTACACCTTC. Its translation is CASSQPRDRGHGYTF. V usage is TRBV4-1 and J usage is TRBJ1-2, with 10 bases that match TRBD1. There are 15 residues in the CDR3. Trimming at V came to 3 bases and at J to 6 bases, leaving 7 bases not matched to a gene. Germline V gene sequence: CDR1 MGHRA, CDR2 YSYEKL.

The chain is built from TRBV3-1 and TRBJ1-6, with unresolved D. The CDR3 length is 16 residues. V dropped 1 base and J dropped 0 bases, with 7 bases sitting between them. Germline CDR1 LGHDT, CDR2 YNNKEL (reference sequence). The CDR3 nucleotides are TGTGCCAGCAGCCAAGGGTCAGGCTCCTATAATTCACCCCTCCACTTT. It is translated as CASSQGSGSYNSPLHF.

In this sample, this clonotype turned up many times. V and J are TRBV19 and TRBJ2-1; 13 nucleotides match TRBD2. Germline CDR1 LNHDA, CDR2 SQIVND (reference sequence). Germline trimming cut 6 bases from V and 10 bases from J; bases unmatched to any gene: 6. CDR3 size: 14 residues. This chain's CDR3 is CASRRLAGGGEQFF. The CDR3 nucleotides are TGTGCCAGTAGGAGACTAGCGGGAGGTGGAGAGCAGTTCTTC. Using reference TRBV19 and TRBJ2-1 for the parts outside the CDR3, the full variable domain is DGGITQSPKYLFRKEGQNVTLSCEQNLNHDAMYWYRQDPGQGLRLIYYSQIVNDFQKGDIAEGYSVSREKKESFPLTVTSAQKNPTAFYLCASRRLAGGGEQFFGPGTRLTVL.

The chain joins TRBV7-2 to TRBJ2-6, with TRBD1 matching 7 bases. This CDR3 comprises 20 residues. Germline CDR1 reads SGHTA; CDR2 reads FQGNSA. J lost 3 bases, V lost 4 bases, and 18 bases had no gene match. The CDR3 DNA follows: TGTGCCAGCAGCTCCGGGCCGATGACAGGGCTGGGTGATGGGGCCAACGTCCTGACTTTC. Protein sequence: CASSSGPMTGLGDGANVLTF. The variable domain in full, completed from reference TRBV7-2 and TRBJ2-6, reads GAGVSQSPSNKVTEKGKDVELRCDPISGHTALYWYRQSLGQGLEFLIYFQGNSAPDKSGLPSDRFSAERTGGSVSTLTIQRTQQEDSAVYLCASSSGPMTGLGDGANVLTFGAGSRLTVL.

The chain uses TRBV29-1 and TRBJ2-7, with 9 nucleotides matching TRBD1. The CDR3 is 13 amino acids. Trimming removed 6 bases from V and 0 bases from J; junction bases left unmatched: 3. The germline CDR1 and CDR2 sequences are SQVTM and ANQGSEA. CDR3 loop: CSVGQGLSYEQYF. CDR3 nucleotide sequence: TGCAGCGTAGGACAGGGGCTCTCCTACGAGCAGTACTTC.

Many counts were recorded for this clonotype. The chain recombines TRBV6-5 with TRBJ1-6; 9 bases match TRBD1. This CDR3 has 18 residues. CDR1 is MNHEY, CDR2 SVGAGI, per germline. Losses at the gene ends were 6 bases for V and 0 bases for J; bases not matched to a gene: 9. The CDR3 spells CASRYGTGISSYNSPLHF. CDR3 sequence (DNA): TGTGCCAGCAGATACGGGACAGGGATAAGCTCCTATAATTCACCCCTCCACTTT.

This clonotype was observed many times. The rearrangement links TRBV27 to TRBJ1-6; a possible D gene is TRBD1 (6 bases). Germline lookup yields CDR1 MNHEY and CDR2 SMNVEV (reference sequence). The CDR3 length is 15 residues. Trimming cost V 6 bases and J 4 bases, with 13 bases left between them. CDR3 loop: CASRPETGYNSPLHF. The CDR3 DNA is TGTGCCAGCAGGCCCGAGACAGGTTATAATTCACCCCTCCACTTT.

This chain joins TRBV5-4 and TRBJ2-5, with 8 nucleotides matching TRBD2. The V gene's germline CDR1 is SGHNT and CDR2 YYREEE (reference sequence). V shed 4 bases and J 4 bases; nucleotides not matched to a gene: 9. The CDR3 sequence is 15 residues long. DNA of the CDR3: TGTGCCAGCAGCACTGCCGGACGGGGGGGAGAGACCCAGTACTTC. It codes for CASSTAGRGGETQYF.

The chain has TRBV5-1 and TRBJ1-1; D remains ambiguous. Germline V gives CDR1 SGHRS, CDR2 YFSETQ. The CDR3 has 15 residues. V gave up 1 base and J gave up 6 bases, with 16 bases separating them. This chain's CDR3 is CASSLSIGGFAEAFF. The DNA of the CDR3 is TGCGCCAGCAGCTTGTCTATAGGAGGCTTCGCTGAAGCTTTCTTT. Complete variable domain (other parts from reference TRBV5-1 and TRBJ1-1): KAGVTQTPRYLIKTRGQQVTLSCSPISGHRSVSWYQQTPGQGLQFLFEYFSETQRNKGNFPGRFSGRQFSNSRSEMNVSTLELGDSALYLCASSLSIGGFAEAFFGQGTRLTVV.

This clonotype was seen repeatedly, ten times or more. The rearrangement joins TRBV7-9 to TRBJ2-1, with 13 bases matching TRBD2. Germline CDR1 SEHNR, CDR2 FQNEAQ (reference sequence). Unmatched junction bases numbered 10, after V lost 4 bases and J lost 1 base. The CDR3 totals 19 residues. The CDR3 spells CASSYPPMTSGRSYNEQFF. The CDR3 DNA follows: TGTGCCAGCAGCTACCCGCCTATGACTAGCGGGAGGTCCTACAATGAGCAGTTCTTC.

The V gene is TRBV20-1, the J gene TRBJ1-2; 8 positions agree with TRBD1. V gave up 7 bases and J gave up 1 base; unmatched junction bases: 17. Germline values: CDR1 DFQATT, CDR2 SNEGSKA (reference sequence). The CDR3 is made up of 17 amino acids. CDR3 protein: CSVAFRGLQTLNYGYTF. In DNA, the CDR3 is TGCAGTGTTGCTTTCAGGGGGCTCCAGACTCTTAACTATGGCTACACCTTC.

This clonotype was seen many times. The rearrangement joins TRBV5-1 to TRBJ2-3, with TRBD2 matching over 13 bases. V was clipped by 4 bases and J by 5 bases; unmatched bases: 7. This CDR3 has 16 amino acids. Per the germline V gene, CDR1 is SGHRS and CDR2 is YFSETQ. The CDR3 loop is CASSPYRLAGGDTQYF. The CDR3 nucleotides read TGCGCCAGCAGCCCCTACAGACTAGCGGGAGGAGATACGCAGTATTTT.